The 17 T cell receptor beta chains below come from one sample, sequenced in a study of T cell repertoires in cytomegalovirus infection. TCRdb independently ran MiXCR on the reads; one entry per CDR3 protein. The table includes almost 500,000 distinct CDR3 sequences, about 10% detected once. Source material: PBMCs. The receptor set was obtained from a human donor in good health (CMV status not recorded). Some clones in this sample may be carry-over from other donors' samples.

This clonotype occurred a few times. This chain links TRBV29-1 with TRBJ2-3; tentative D call: TRBD1 (5 bases). Trimming removed 7 bases from V and 1 base from J, with 15 bases in between. The CDR3 consists of 14 residues. Germline lookup yields CDR1 SQVTM and CDR2 ANQGSEA. CDR3 residues: CSACRAGRTDTQYF. The CDR3 nucleotides are TGCAGCGCCTGCCGGGCAGGGCGCACAGATACGCAGTATTTT.

This clonotype was recorded a few times. The chain uses TRBV7-9 and TRBJ1-2, with TRBD1 matching 7 bases. There are 14 residues in the CDR3. Unmatched junction bases numbered 6, after V lost 4 bases and J lost 4 bases. The V gene's germline CDR1 is SEHNR and CDR2 FQNEAQ (reference sequence). The CDR3 nucleotides read TGTGCCAGCAGCTCTGACAGGGCTCCCTATGGCTACACCTTC. Translating gives CASSSDRAPYGYTF.

This clonotype came up many times. CDR3 amino acids: CASSAPSQRDPANYGYTF. The CDR3 nucleotides are TGTGCCAGCAGCGCCCCGTCCCAGAGAGATCCCGCTAACTATGGCTACACCTTC. The genes are TRBV9 and TRBJ1-2; D ambiguous. The CDR3 length is 18 residues. Trimming removed 3 bases from V and 0 bases from J, with 21 bases in between. Germline CDR1 and CDR2: SGDLS and YYNGEE.

The chain is built from TRBV19 and TRBJ2-1, with a tentative D call TRBD1 (6 bases). The CDR3 consists of 17 residues. V was clipped by 7 bases and J by 6 bases, with 25 bases between them. The germline V gene has CDR1 LNHDA and CDR2 SQIVND (reference sequence). CDR3 sequence reads: CASTVWGVGAGFNEQFF. Here the CDR3 DNA reads TGTGCCAGTACTGTCTGGGGAGTGGGGGCCGGATTCAATGAGCAGTTCTTC.

The V call is TRBV15, the J call TRBJ2-7; D may match TRBD1 or TRBD2 (5 bases each). Deletions cut 3 bases from V and 3 bases from J, with 9 bases between. The CDR3 loop spans 13 amino acids. Germline values: CDR1 LNHNV, CDR2 YYDKDF (reference sequence). The CDR3: CATSSLRGYEQYF. CDR3 sequence (DNA): TGTGCCACCAGCAGTCTGAGGGGCTACGAGCAGTACTTC.

This clonotype was recorded at least ten times. The rearrangement joins TRBV7-2 to TRBJ2-5, with TRBD2 matching 11 bases. Germline lookup yields CDR1 SGHTA and CDR2 FQGNSA. This CDR3 spans 15 amino acids. V was clipped by 4 bases and J by 5 bases; unmatched bases: 6. The CDR3 region is CASSSLAGARETQYF. The CDR3 coding sequence is TGTGCCAGCAGCTCACTAGCGGGGGCCAGGGAGACCCAGTACTTC.

This clonotype was seen more than once but under ten times. The chain combines TRBV3-1 with TRBJ1-5, with D hard to call. Trimming shortened V by 0 bases and J by 1 base, and 7 bases separated the two germline ends. Germline loops: CDR1 LGHDT, CDR2 YNNKEL (reference sequence). The CDR3 length is 15 residues. The CDR3 spells CASSQDLGSNQPQHF. The CDR3 nucleotides read TGTGCCAGCAGCCAAGATCTAGGGAGCAATCAGCCCCAGCATTTT.

Notes on this clonotype: A clone one base away is much larger, so this may be a read error. The chain carries TRBV24-1 and TRBJ1-2; D not resolved. Germline-derived CDR1 and CDR2 are KGHDR and SFDVKD. This CDR3 has 13 amino acids. V was cut by 3 bases and J by 3 bases, with 7 bases left in between. The CDR3 DNA sequence: TGTGCCACCAGTGATGACTCCGACTATGGCTACACCTTC. Translation gives CATSDDSDYGYTF.

This clonotype was seen repeatedly, ten times or more. The chain carries TRBV28 and TRBJ2-7; 7 positions match TRBD1. The CDR3 is 14 residues long. Per germline, CDR1 MDHEN and CDR2 SYDVKM. With 1 base clipped from V and 2 bases from J, the junction kept 2 bases outside the gene matches. The CDR3, as DNA: TGTGCCAGCAGTTTATTGACAGGGACCTACGAGCAGTACTTC. This encodes CASSLLTGTYEQYF.

This clonotype was picked up many times. The chain recombines TRBV6-1 with TRBJ2-7; TRBD1 matches at 8 bases. This CDR3 has 14 residues. After removal of 4 bases from V and 3 bases from J, the junction contained 5 bases not matched to a gene. Germline V gives CDR1 MNHNS, CDR2 SASEGT. CDR3 sequence (DNA): TGTGCCAGCAGTGGATCGACAGGGGACTACGAGCAGTACTTC. It translates to CASSGSTGDYEQYF.

CDR3 DNA sequence: TGTGCCAGCATTACTAGGGATAAAGGCACTGAAGCTTTCTTT. This translates into CASITRDKGTEAFF. The chain uses TRBV6-1 and TRBJ1-1; no reliable D call. Looked up from germline, CDR1 is MNHNS and CDR2 is SASEGT. Trimming cost V 7 bases and J 4 bases, with 16 bases left between them. The CDR3 is 14 residues long.

There are many counts of this clonotype. The CDR3 region has the DNA TGTGCCAGCAGCTTAGTGGGCGAAGAAGCTTTCTTT. Translated, it gives CASSLVGEEAFF. This chain uses TRBV7-9 with TRBJ1-1; unclear D gene. With 1 base removed from V and 8 bases from J, the gap between germline ends came to 8 bases. The CDR3 length is 12 residues. CDR1 is SEHNR, CDR2 FQNEAQ, per germline (reference sequence).

V is TRBV12-3 or TRBV12-4 and J is TRBJ2-7; the match to TRBD2 covers 9 bases. The CDR3 extends over 14 amino acids. V was clipped by 6 bases and J by 5 bases; unmatched bases: 8. DNA for the CDR3: TGTGCCAGCAGCGGAGCGGGGGGCGCCGACGAGCAGTACTTC. Translation: CASSGAGGADEQYF.

This clonotype has just a few counts. V is TRBV9 and J is TRBJ1-2, with unresolved D. V dropped 0 bases and J dropped 4 bases, with 13 bases sitting between them. Germline V gene sequence: CDR1 SGDLS, CDR2 YYNGEE. The CDR3 consists of 15 residues. CDR3 nucleotides: TGTGCCAGCAGCGTAGCGACCGGCGATACCTATGGCTACACCTTC. It is translated as CASSVATGDTYGYTF.

Worth noting for this clonotype: This could be a read error, since a much larger clone is one nucleotide away. V usage is TRBV10-3 and J usage is TRBJ2-5; no clear D. Germline V gives CDR1 ENHRY, CDR2 SYGVKD. The CDR3 has 13 amino acids. DNA of the CDR3: TGTGGCATCAGTGAGAGATTCGTAGAGACCCAGTACTTC. Amino acid sequence: CGISERFVETQYF.

This chain joins TRBV6-2 or TRBV6-3 and TRBJ2-2; 9 nucleotides match TRBD1. The germline CDR1 and CDR2 sequences are MNHEY and SVGEGT. V was clipped by 10 bases and J by 5 bases; unmatched bases: 11. The CDR3 runs 15 residues. CDR3 loop: CAIAFGTGTTGELFF. As DNA, the CDR3 is TGTGCCATCGCATTCGGGACAGGGACGACCGGGGAGCTGTTTTTT.

In this sample, this clonotype turned up many times. This chain links TRBV7-9 with TRBJ2-3; 8 positions agree with TRBD1. With 5 bases clipped from V and 5 bases from J, the junction kept 3 bases outside the gene matches. The CDR3 covers 13 residues. Looked up from germline, CDR1 is SEHNR and CDR2 is FQNEAQ (reference sequence). CDR3 sequence reads: CASSADRGDTQYF. CDR3 coding DNA: TGTGCCAGCAGCGCCGACAGGGGAGATACGCAGTATTTT.